What follows describes a single TCR beta chain. Antigen unknown. This specimen belongs to a study of vaccination and CD4 T cells after COVID-19. Study as a whole: Convalescent donors: six male, four female; seven Caucasian, two Asian, one multiracial, two Hispanic. Broader study findings: Median SARS-CoV-2-reactive clonotypes rose from about 20 to 38, not significantly.

Trimming took 4 bases from V and 6 from J; bases not matched to a gene: 6. The CDR3 runs 14 residues. The germline CDR1 and CDR2 sequences are SGHTA and FQGNSA. The treatment denotes: roughly ten-day PBMC culture with coronavirus spike peptide pools or control peptides (ViraFEST assay). Peptide pools at around 9.2 ug/ml and IL-2 at approximately 10 IU/ml were added to cultures of a few million PBMCs per well. Researchers used the Oncomine TCR Beta short-read assay to sequence DNA from cultured CD4+ T cells. MiXCR, applied by TCRdb to the PCR reads, yields one record per CDR3 protein. The sample has about 9,000 distinct CDR3 sequences, 64% seen once.

The chain couples TRBV7-2 to TRBJ2-1; 7 nucleotides align to TRBD2. The TCR originated in a human donor who had recovered from COVID-19. Sequencing was carried out using CD4+ T cells from blood, cultured in vitro. CDR3 sequence: CASSSRTSANEQFF. The DNA of the CDR3 is TGTGCCAGCAGCTCCCGGACTAGTGCCAATGAGCAGTTCTTC.